This T cell receptor (beta chain) was recovered during a study of T-cell memory formation after mild COVID-19. The study's findings and limits: The study found balanced CD4/CD8 in clones contracting day 15 to 85 and a CD4+ lean in later expanders. Most CD4+ clones that shrank were in CM and EM, while CD8+ ones turned up in EMRA.

V dropped 4 bases and J dropped 3; count of bases not matched to a gene: 4. The CDR3 has 15 residues. Germline V gene data show CDR1 as SGHRS and CDR2 as YFSETQ. TCRdb processed the 5' RACE reads anew with MiXCR; each CDR3 protein has one entry. The data show about 400,000 distinct CDR3 sequences, roughly a quarter seen once. Note on this clonotype: Its antigen is undetermined.

The clonotype comes from an adult woman who had mild COVID-19 (a few samples of this study predate the infection). Cell type and time point are not known. This chain uses TRBV5-1 with TRBJ2-1; 10 bases agree with TRBD1. The sample consisted of PBMCs or a T cell subset sorted from them (not recorded which). In nucleotides, the CDR3 is TGCGCCAGCAGCGACGGGACAGGGGTCTACAATGAGCAGTTCTTC. This encodes CASSDGTGVYNEQFF.